This TCR beta chain was documented in a study of T cell repertoires in cytomegalovirus infection (dated by TCRdb to about 2019). Background on the whole study: The peptide stimulations were aimed at well-studied HLA-B-restricted epitopes as well as recently identified HLA-C-restricted CMV epitopes, whose presentation resists viral immunomodulation. Donor HLA type was relevant to the analysis, because carriage of CMV infection together with the matching HLA type was indicated by public TCR beta signatures. General conclusions and limits of the study: The ex vivo response was dominated by HLA-C-restricted CMV-specific TCR beta clonotypes, which also provided the single most frequent clonotype in two of eight donors. Cumulative frequency of public TCR beta family members discriminated carriers of CMV infection plus the relevant HLA type in this cohort and an independent approximately 370-donor cohort.

The CDR1 and CDR2 encoded by the germline V gene (reference sequence) are DFQATT and SNEGSKA. V was cut back by 3 bases and J by 6 bases, leaving a gap of 15 bases between them. The CDR3, from cysteine to phenylalanine, totals 14 residues. Only the CDR3 portion is preserved as DNA: 42 bases, with reading frame beginning at the first base. The sample's treatment or condition label, decoded: in vitro stimulation with specific CMV peptide epitopes to enrich CMV-specific T cells. Sequencing was performed on an Illumina HiSeq 1500. The public reads were quality trimmed at Q25 with fastp and then assembled into clones with MiXCR by TCRdb, keeping productive beta chains. Identical CDR3 proteins give one entry, which carries the most common genes and DNA. Present in this sample are tens of thousands of distinct CDR3 sequences, just over 50% of which were seen just once. Clones ranked in the top ten supply over 75% of the sample.

About this clonotype: Its binding antigen is unknown. Base quality data are lacking; no much larger clone is found one base away.

The starting material was CD8+ T cells from cultured PBMCs, obtained from culture after CMV antigen stimulation. The rearrangement joined TRBV20-1 to TRBJ2-4, with no confidently assigned D gene. The source of this sequence is a human donor in good health (CMV status not recorded). Some clones in this sample may be carry-over from other donors' samples. CDR3 loop: CSARDLGVANIQYF. The DNA is TGCAGTGCTAGGGATCTGGGTGTCGCAAACATTCAGTACTTC.